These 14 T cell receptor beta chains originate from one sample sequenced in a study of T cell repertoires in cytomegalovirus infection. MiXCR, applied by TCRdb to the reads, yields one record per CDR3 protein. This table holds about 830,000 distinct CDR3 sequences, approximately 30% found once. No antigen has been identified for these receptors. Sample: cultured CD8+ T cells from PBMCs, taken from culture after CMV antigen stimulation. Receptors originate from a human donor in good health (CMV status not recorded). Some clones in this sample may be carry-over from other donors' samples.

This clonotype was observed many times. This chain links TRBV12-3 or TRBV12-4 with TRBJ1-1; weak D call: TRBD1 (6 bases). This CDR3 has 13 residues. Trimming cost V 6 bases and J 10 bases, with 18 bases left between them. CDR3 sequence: CASSRDTAGGAFF. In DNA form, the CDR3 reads TGTGCCAGCAGCCGGGACACTGCCGGGGGAGCTTTCTTT.

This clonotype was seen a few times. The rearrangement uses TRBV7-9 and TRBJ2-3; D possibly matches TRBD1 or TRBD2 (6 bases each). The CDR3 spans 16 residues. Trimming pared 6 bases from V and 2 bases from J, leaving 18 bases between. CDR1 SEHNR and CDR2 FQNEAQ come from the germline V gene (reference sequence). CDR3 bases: TGTGCCAGCAGGAAGGGGGACTCAAAACCCACAGATACGCAGTATTTT. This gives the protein CASRKGDSKPTDTQYF.

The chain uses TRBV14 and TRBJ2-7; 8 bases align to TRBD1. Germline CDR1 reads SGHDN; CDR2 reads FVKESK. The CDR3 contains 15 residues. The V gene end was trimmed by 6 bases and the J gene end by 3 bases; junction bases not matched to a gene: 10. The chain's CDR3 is CASSSGQGVFYEQYF. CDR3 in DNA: TGTGCCAGCAGTTCCGGACAGGGTGTGTTCTACGAGCAGTACTTC.

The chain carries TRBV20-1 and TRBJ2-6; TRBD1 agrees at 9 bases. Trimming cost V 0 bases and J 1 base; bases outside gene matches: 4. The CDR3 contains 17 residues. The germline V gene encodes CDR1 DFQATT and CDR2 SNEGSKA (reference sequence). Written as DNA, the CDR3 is TGCAGTGCTAGAGATCTCGGGACAGGGTCTGGGGCCAACGTCCTGACTTTC. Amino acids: CSARDLGTGSGANVLTF.

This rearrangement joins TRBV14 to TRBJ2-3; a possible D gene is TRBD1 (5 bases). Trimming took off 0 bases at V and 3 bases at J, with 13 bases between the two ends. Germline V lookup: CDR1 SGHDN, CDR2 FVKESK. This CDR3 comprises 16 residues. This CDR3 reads CASSQDWRQLTDTQYF. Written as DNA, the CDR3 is TGTGCCAGCAGCCAAGATTGGCGACAGTTAACAGATACGCAGTATTTT. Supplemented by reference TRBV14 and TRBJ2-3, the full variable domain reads EAGVTQFPSHSVIEKGQTVTLRCDPISGHDNLYWYRRVMGKEIKFLLHFVKESKQDESGMPNNRFLAERTGGTYSTLKVQPAELEDSGVYFCASSQDWRQLTDTQYFGPGTRLTVL.

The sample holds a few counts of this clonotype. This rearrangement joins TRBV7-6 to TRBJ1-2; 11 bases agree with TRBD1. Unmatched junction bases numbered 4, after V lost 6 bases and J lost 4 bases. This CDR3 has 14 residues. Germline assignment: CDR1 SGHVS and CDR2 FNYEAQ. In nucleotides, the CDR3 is TGTGCCAGCAGAGGCGGGACAGGGGGCTATGGCTACACCTTC. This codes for CASRGGTGGYGYTF.

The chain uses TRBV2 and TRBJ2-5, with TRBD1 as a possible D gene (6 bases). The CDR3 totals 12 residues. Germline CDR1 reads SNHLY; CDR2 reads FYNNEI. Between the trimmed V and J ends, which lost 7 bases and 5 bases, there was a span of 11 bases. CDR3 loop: CASNQGLETQYF. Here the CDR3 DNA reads TGTGCCAGCAATCAGGGGCTGGAGACCCAGTACTTC.

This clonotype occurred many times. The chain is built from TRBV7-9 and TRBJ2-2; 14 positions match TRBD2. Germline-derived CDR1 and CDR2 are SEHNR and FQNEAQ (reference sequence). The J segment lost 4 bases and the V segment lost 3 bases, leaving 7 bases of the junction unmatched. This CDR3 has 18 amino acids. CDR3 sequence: CASSFGTSGGRGTGELFF. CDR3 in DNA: TGTGCCAGCAGCTTTGGGACTAGCGGGGGTCGGGGCACCGGGGAGCTGTTTTTT.

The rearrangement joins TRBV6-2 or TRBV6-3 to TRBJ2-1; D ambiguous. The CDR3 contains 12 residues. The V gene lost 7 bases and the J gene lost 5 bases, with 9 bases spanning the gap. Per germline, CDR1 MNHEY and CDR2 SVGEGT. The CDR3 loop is CASIGPDNEQFF. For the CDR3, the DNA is TGTGCCAGCATCGGTCCCGACAATGAGCAGTTCTTC.

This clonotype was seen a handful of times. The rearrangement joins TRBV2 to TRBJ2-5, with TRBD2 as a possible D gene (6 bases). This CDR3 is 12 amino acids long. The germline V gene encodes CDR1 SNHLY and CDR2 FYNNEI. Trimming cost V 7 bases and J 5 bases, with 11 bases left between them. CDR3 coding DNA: TGTGCCAGCATGGGACTGGAGGAGACCCAGTACTTC. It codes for CASMGLEETQYF.

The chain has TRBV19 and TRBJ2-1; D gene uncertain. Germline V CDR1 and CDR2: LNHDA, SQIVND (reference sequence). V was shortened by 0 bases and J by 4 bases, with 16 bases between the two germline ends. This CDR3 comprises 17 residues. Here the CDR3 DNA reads TGTGCCAGTAGTATAGATCCCTTTCCTAGTGTGTACAATGAGCAGTTCTTC. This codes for CASSIDPFPSVYNEQFF.

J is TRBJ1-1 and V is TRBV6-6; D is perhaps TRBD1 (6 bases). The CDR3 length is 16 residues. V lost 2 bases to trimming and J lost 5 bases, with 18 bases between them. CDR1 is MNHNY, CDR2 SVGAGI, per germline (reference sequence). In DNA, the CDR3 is TGTGCCAGCAGTTACCTGCCGGGGGCGTTGTATACTGAAGCTTTCTTT. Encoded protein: CASSYLPGALYTEAFF.

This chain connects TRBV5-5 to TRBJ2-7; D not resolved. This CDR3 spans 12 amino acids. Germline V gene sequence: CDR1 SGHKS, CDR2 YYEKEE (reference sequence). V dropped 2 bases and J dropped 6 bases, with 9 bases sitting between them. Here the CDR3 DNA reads TGTGCCAGCAGCTTAGGCGCCATCGAGCAGTACGTC. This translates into CASSLGAIEQYV.

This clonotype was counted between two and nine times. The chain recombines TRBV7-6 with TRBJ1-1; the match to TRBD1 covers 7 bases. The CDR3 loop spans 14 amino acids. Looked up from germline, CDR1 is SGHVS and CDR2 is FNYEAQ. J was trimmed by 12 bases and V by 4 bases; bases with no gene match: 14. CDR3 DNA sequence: TGTGCCAGCAGCTCAGAAGACGTAAACAGGGGAACTTTCTTT. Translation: CASSSEDVNRGTFF.